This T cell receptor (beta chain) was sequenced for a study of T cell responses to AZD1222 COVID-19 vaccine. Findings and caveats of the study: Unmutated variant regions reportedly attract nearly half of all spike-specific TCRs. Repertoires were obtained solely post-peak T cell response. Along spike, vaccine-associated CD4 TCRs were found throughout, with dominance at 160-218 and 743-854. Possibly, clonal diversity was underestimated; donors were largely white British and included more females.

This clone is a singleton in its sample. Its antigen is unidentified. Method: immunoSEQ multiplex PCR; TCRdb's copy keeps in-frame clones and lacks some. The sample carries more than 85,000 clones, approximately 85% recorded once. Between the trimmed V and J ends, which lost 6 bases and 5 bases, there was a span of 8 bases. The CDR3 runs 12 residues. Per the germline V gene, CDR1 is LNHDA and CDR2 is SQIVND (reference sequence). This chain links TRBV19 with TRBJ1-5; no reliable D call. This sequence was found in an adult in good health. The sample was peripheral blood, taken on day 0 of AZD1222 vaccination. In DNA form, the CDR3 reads TGTGCCAGTAGCCCCGAAGATCAGCCCCAGCATTTT. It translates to CASSPEDQPQHF.